The T cell receptor (beta chain) described here comes from a study of OX40 agonist ivuxolimab in advanced cancers. Describing the broader study: Ivuxolimab, which targeted the costimulatory receptor OX40 (CD134), was an agonistic, fully human IgG2 monoclonal antibody. Intravenous ivuxolimab was administered to patients every 2 weeks at six dose levels: 0.01, 0.1, 0.3, 1.5, 3 and 10 mg/kg. Of the approximately 50 dose-escalation patients, hepatocellular carcinoma was present in approximately 20, melanoma in around 15, renal cell carcinoma in 9 and head and neck cancer in 9. In the dose-escalation cohort, 82.7% of patients were male, and the mean age was around 60 years, with a range of about 23 to 90. Prior anti-PD-1, anti-PD-L1 or anti-CTLA-4 therapy was permitted, and 40% of dose-escalation patients had received checkpoint inhibitors. Three dose-escalation patients achieved partial responses, one with hepatocellular carcinoma and two with cutaneous melanoma. The purpose of peripheral TCRbeta sequencing was to test whether ivuxolimab changed TCR sequence diversity and led to clonal T-cell expansion. The monotherapy dose-escalation portion (N ≈ 57 patients) of the phase I ivuxolimab trial is reported in the paper.

Study-wide findings and limitations: At doses of 0.1 to 3.0 mg/kg, clonal expansion of both CD4+ and CD8+ blood T cells was observed from baseline to week 6. Low levels of normalized T-cell clonal expansion were also seen in some patients who did not respond. In the 0.1-3.0 mg/kg groups, partial responders were among the patients with the lowest normalized peripheral clonal expansion, particularly in CD8+ T cells. On average, CD8+ T cells showed more expanded clones than CD4+ T cells after ivuxolimab. The antigen specificity of the peripheral T cells that underwent clonal expansion was not determined.

Concerning this clone: This clone's antigen is unknown. The sample holds no much larger clone one base away, and base qualities are not on file.

Including cysteine and phenylalanine, the CDR3 has 16 amino acids. Here the CDR3 DNA is all that survives: 48 bases in frame from base 1. V ends up 4 bases short and J 6 bases short, with an unmatched junction base count of 11. Reading the germline V gene (reference sequence) gives CDR1 LNHDA and CDR2 SQIVND. The trial excluded patients who had a history of autoimmune disease or were on systemic immunosuppression. Peripheral blood for TCR sequencing was collected from all dose cohorts at baseline, on cycle 4 day 1, and on cycle 7 day 1. The samples were drawn from a first-in-human, open-label, multicenter phase I dose-escalation trial of ivuxolimab. Adults with locally advanced or metastatic melanoma, renal cell, hepatocellular, or head and neck squamous cell carcinoma were enrolled in the trial. Before TCR sequencing, CD4+ T cells and CD8+ T cells were sorted from peripheral blood as separate populations.

Genomic DNA was isolated from the sorted cells so that the TCRbeta CDR3 region could be sequenced. The immunoSEQ Assay was used to sequence the TCRbeta CDR3 regions. TCRdb mirrors the immuneACCESS table, restricted to in-frame sequences. Some clones are absent from its copies; in checked studies, under half trace to an unresolved V gene, and the reason for the others is unknown. The sample table records roughly 560 clones; 66% of these occur just once. The ten largest clones take up around 20% of the sample. The sample was CD4+ or CD8+ T cells sorted from blood, taken in a trial of the OX40 agonist ivuxolimab. In this chain, TRBV19 is recombined with TRBJ2-3; 9 bases in the middle match TRBD1. This TCR was recovered from an adult with an advanced solid tumor such as melanoma, head and neck, liver or kidney cancer. The sequenced DNA: TGTGCCAGTAGTACCCGGTCGACAGGGGGTAGGGATACGCAGTATTTT. This codes for CASSTRSTGGRDTQYF.